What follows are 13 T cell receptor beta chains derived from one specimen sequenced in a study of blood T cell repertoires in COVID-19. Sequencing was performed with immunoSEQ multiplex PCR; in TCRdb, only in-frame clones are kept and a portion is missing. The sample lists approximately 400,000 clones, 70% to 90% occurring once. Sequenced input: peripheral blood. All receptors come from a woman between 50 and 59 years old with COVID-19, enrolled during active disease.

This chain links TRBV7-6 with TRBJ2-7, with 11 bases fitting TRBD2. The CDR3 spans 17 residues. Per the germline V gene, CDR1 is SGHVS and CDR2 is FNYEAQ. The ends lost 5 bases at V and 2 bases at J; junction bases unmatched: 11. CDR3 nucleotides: TGTGCCAGCAGCCCAACAGGGGCTAGCGGGGGGACCTACGAGCAGTACTTC. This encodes CASSPTGASGGTYEQYF.

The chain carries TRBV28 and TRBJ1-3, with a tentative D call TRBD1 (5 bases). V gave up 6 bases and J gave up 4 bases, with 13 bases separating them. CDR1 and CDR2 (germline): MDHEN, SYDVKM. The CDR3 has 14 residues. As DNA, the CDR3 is TGTGCCAGCAGCCCCTCAGGGTGGGGAAACACCATATATTTT. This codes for CASSPSGWGNTIYF.

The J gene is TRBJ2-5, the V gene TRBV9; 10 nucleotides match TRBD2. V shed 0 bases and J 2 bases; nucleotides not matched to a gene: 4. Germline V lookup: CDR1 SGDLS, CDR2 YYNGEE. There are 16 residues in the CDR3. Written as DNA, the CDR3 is TGTGCCAGCAGCGTAGGGCAACTAGCGGGGCAAGAGACCCAGTACTTC. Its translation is CASSVGQLAGQETQYF.

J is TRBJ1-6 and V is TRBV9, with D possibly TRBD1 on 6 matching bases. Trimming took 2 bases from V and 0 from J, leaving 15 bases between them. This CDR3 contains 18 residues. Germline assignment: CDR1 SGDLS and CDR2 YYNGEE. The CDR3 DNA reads TGTGCCAGCAGCGTCCTCGACAGGCCTAGCTCCTATAATTCACCCCTCCACTTT. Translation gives CASSVLDRPSSYNSPLHF.

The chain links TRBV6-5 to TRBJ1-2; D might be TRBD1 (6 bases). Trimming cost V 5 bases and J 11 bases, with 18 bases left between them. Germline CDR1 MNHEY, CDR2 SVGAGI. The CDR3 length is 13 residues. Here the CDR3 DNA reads TGTGCCAGCAGTCTACAGGGTCAGGGCCGGTACACCTTC. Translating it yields CASSLQGQGRYTF.

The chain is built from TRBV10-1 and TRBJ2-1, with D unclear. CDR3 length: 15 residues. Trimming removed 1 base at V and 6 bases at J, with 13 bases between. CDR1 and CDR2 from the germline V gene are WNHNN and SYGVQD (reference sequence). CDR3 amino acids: CASSELVSTANEQFF. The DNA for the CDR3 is TGCGCCAGCAGTGAGTTGGTCTCCACAGCCAATGAGCAGTTCTTC.

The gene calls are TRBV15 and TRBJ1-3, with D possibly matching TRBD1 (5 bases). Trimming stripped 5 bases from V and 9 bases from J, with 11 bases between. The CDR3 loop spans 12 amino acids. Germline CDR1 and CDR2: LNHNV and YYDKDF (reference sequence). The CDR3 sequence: CATSSSRVTIYF. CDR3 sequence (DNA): TGTGCCACCAGCTCTTCCAGGGTCACCATATATTTT.

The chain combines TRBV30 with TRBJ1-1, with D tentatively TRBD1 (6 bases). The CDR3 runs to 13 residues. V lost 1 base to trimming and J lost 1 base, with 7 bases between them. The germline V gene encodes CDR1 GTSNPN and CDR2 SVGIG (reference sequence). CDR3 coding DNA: TGTGCCTGGAGTGAACAGGGGAACACTGAAGCTTTCTTT. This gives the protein CAWSEQGNTEAFF. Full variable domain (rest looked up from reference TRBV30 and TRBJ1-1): SQTIHQWPATLVQPVGSPLSLECTVEGTSNPNLYWYRQAAGRGLQLLFYSVGIGQISSEVPQNLSASRPQDRQFILSSKKLLLSDSGFYLCAWSEQGNTEAFFGQGTRLTVV.

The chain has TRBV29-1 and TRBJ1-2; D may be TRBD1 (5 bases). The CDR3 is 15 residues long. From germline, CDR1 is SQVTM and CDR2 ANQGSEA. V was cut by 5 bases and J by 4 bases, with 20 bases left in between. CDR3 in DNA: TGCAGCGTTCCTACGGGGGGGAGTCGGTTCTATGGCTACACCTTC. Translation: CSVPTGGSRFYGYTF.

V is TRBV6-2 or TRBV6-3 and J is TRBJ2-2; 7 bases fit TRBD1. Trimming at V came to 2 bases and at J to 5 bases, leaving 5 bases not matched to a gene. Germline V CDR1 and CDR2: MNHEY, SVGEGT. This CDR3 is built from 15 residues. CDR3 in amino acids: CASSYVTGETGELFF. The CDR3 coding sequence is TGTGCCAGCAGTTACGTCACAGGGGAAACCGGGGAGCTGTTTTTT.

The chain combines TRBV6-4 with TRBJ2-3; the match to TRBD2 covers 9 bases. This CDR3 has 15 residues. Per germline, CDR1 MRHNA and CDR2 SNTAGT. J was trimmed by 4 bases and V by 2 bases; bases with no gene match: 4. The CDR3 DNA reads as TGTGCCAGCAGTGACGTCGCGGGGGGGGCAGATACGCAGTATTTT. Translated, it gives CASSDVAGGADTQYF.

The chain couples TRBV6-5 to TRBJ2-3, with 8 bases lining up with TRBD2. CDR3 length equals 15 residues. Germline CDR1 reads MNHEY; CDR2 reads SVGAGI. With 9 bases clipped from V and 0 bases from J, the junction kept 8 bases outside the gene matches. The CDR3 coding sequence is TGTGCCAGAGTTCCTAGCGGGCCCAGCACAGATACGCAGTATTTT. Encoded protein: CARVPSGPSTDTQYF.

CDR3 protein: CASSPTPGQGRTGELFF. CDR3 DNA sequence: TGTGCCAGCAGCCCTACGCCGGGACAGGGTAGGACCGGGGAGCTGTTTTTT. V is TRBV9 and J is TRBJ2-2; 9 nucleotides match TRBD1. V shed 4 bases, J shed 5 bases, and the junction held 12 bases outside the gene matches. The CDR3 totals 17 residues. Germline V lookup: CDR1 SGDLS, CDR2 YYNGEE.